The subject of this entry is one T cell receptor (beta chain). There is no known antigen for this receptor. The input lacks base qualities; no much larger clone sits a single base away. The sample comes from a study of PD-L1 blockade in urothelial cancer (dated by TCRdb to about 2017). Describing the broader study: Therapy was started at some point between 2014 and 2016 for all patients, and atezolizumab 1,200 mg was administered intravenously every 3 weeks. About 85% of the roughly 30 patients were males with bladder-origin urothelial cancer, and about 65% of the roughly 30 reported a prior smoking history. An ECOG performance status of 0 or 1 was recorded for the patients, and 0 to 3 prior chemotherapy regimens had been received by the patients. Blood samples were analyzed at two time points: 3 weeks after treatment start (second dose) and 6 weeks after treatment start. Blood samples gave a median of about 140,000 T cells and approximately 81,000 unique TCRs, with a median clonality of roughly 0.081. The study, an exploratory multi-omic analysis, examined somatic, immune and clinical correlates of response to PD-L1 blockade with atezolizumab in urothelial cancer. TCR sequencing covered pretreatment tumor samples and matched, serially collected peripheral blood taken before and after atezolizumab treatment. Durable clinical benefit was defined as progression-free survival longer than 6 months, and TCR features were also tested against progression-free and overall survival. In the same patients who had TCR sequencing, pretreatment tumors also underwent whole exome sequencing and RNA sequencing. About 10 patients achieved durable clinical benefit and 15 to 20 did not. Just over 28 patients had pretreatment blood TCR-seq, approximately 24 had at least one posttreatment blood collection, and approximately 24 had tumor TCR-seq. General study outcomes and caveats: Because the sample size was small (n ≈ 28) and many of the analyses were exploratory, the results are meant to be hypothesis-generating. Improved progression-free and overall survival was associated with having pretreatment peripheral blood TCR clonality below the median. Patients with durable benefit showed greater expansion of tumor-associated TCR clones in peripheral blood 3 weeks after starting treatment (n of about 20, p = 0.022).

Each PCR received spiked-in synthetic TCR analog templates so that absolute template abundance could be estimated from read counts. The immunoSEQ assay was used to amplify TCRbeta CDR3 regions from genomic DNA with bias-controlled V and J gene primers. Sequencing of rearranged TCRbeta segments was done at approximately 20X coverage. As for how the authors treated the data: Sequencing errors were corrected by clustering, and CDR3s were annotated against IMGT so that V, D and J genes could be assigned. Out-of-frame and stop-codon sequences were excluded, and only productive TCRbeta rearrangements were used in downstream analyses. Clonality was calculated as one minus the Shannon entropy normalized by the log of the number of unique productive sequences. Fisher's exact test with Benjamini-Hochberg correction, using a cutoff of adjusted p below 0.01, was how clones that differed between time points or between blood and tumor were identified. TCRdb re-hosts the immuneACCESS table, in-frame sequences only. Its copies lack some clones; in the studies checked, an unresolved V gene accounts for under half of them, and the cause for the rest is not known. The V and J calls and clone size come from that table; D and trimming were worked out from the DNA. A total of tens of thousands of clones appear in this sample, around 83% of them only once. Clones ranked in the top ten supply approximately 2% of the sample.

This sample's time point label indicates: pretreatment peripheral blood. A cohort of approximately 31 patients with locally advanced or metastatic urothelial carcinoma, treated at Memorial Sloan Kettering on a trial protocol, was included. Peripheral blood mononuclear cells were collected pretreatment and during treatment, at between 1 and 8 total time points per patient. The Qiagen DNeasy Blood extraction kit was used to purify genomic DNA from total PBMCs and from tumor samples. PBMCs were collected pretreatment and during treatment, and were isolated and stored as previously described. The CDR3 numbers 15 residues from cysteine through phenylalanine. Kept here is only the CDR3 DNA, which spans 45 bases and is read in frame from base 1. V sheds 6 bases and J sheds 3 bases, leaving 15 bases between their ends. Reading the germline V gene gives CDR1 SGHVS and CDR2 FQNEAQ.

This sequence uses TRBV7-8 and TRBJ2-1, with TRBD2 tentatively as D gene (7 bases match). The material sequenced was PBMCs, taken around atezolizumab (anti-PD-L1) treatment. The TCR originated in a man aged 50 to 60 with urothelial cancer. Here is the DNA: TGTGCCAGCAGGGGGGGGCAGGGGAGCTACAATGAGCAGTTCTTC. Its coded protein is CASRGGQGSYNEQFF.